This entry describes one T cell receptor beta chain. This sample is drawn from a study of PD-L1 blockade in urothelial cancer. In the study overall: Counts from blood samples showed a median of roughly 150,000 T cells.

Sequencing was performed with immunoSEQ multiplex PCR; in TCRdb, only in-frame clones are kept and a portion is missing. The sample consists of more than 65,000 clones, roughly 87% of them appearing once. CDR1 is SGDLS and CDR2 is YYNGEE in the germline V gene. V shed 0 bases and J shed 8 bases, with 9 bases lying between them. The CDR3 loop spans 13 amino acids. Pretreatment and on-treatment samples were taken, numbering 1 to 8 per patient. The specimen was PBMCs, collected around atezolizumab (anti-PD-L1) treatment. The sequence was obtained from an older woman with urothelial cancer. The genes are TRBV9 and TRBJ2-1, with unresolved D. For the CDR3, the DNA is TGTGCCAGCAGCGTAGAGATGAGTGATGAGCAGTTCTTC. It encodes CASSVEMSDEQFF.